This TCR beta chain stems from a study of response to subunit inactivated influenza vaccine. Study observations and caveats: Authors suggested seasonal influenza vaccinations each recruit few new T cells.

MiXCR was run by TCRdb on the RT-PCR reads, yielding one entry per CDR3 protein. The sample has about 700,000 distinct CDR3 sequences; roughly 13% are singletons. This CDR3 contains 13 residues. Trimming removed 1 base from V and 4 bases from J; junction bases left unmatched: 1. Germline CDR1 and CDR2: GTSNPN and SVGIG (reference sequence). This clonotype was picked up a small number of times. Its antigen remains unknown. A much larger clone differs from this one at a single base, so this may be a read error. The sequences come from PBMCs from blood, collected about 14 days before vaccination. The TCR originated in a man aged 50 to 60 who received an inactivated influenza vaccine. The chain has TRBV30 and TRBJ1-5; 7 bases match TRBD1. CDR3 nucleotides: TGTGCCTGGAGTGCACAGGGGAATCAGCCCCAGCATTTT. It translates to CAWSAQGNQPQHF.